The rows below give T cell receptor beta chains drawn from one sample of a study of blood T cell repertoires in COVID-19. The table came from immunoSEQ multiplex PCR; TCRdb's copy has only in-frame clones and leaves some out. The repertoire holds roughly 60,000 clones, with approximately 88% as singletons. The sequencing sample was made of peripheral blood. These receptor sequences come from a man in his forties or fifties with active COVID-19. CDR3s leave out the opening cysteine and the closing phenylalanine or tryptophan. Fields, in order: V gene, CDR3 protein.

V: TRBV19
CDR3: ASSIGQNQPQH

V: TRBV2
CDR3: ASTSLAEFGDTQY

V: TRBV7-9
CDR3: ASSSGLQETQY

V: TRBV18
CDR3: ASSPVGSNQPQH

V: TRBV7-9
CDR3: ASRGGDRGPEAF

V: TRBV7-9
CDR3: ASSLQGTALGTQY

V: TRBV5-1
CDR3: ASSLAQINEQY

V: TRBV7-4
CDR3: ASYKKRQGCPGAVNQPQH

V: TRBV5-1
CDR3: ASSLARVMNTEAF

V: TRBV27
CDR3: ASSLRKNYGYT

V: TRBV3-1/TRBV3-2
CDR3: ASSQEVGERGHGVYTDTQY

V: TRBV27
CDR3: ASSPLAGGGNEQF

V: TRBV4-1
CDR3: ASSPGNGGAYNEQF

V: TRBV5-6
CDR3: ASSTRRVAGQETQY

V: TRBV5-8
CDR3: ASSRTFGTGGHMNTEAF

V: TRBV18
CDR3: ASSHSTSSGELF

V: TRBV12-3/TRBV12-4
CDR3: ASSFSGGQGYT

V: TRBV19
CDR3: ASSSARGETQY

V: TRBV5-1
CDR3: ASSLTSGRNTGELF

V: TRBV4-1
CDR3: ASSRIAGGTDTQY

V: TRBV30
CDR3: AWGLRGQTEAF